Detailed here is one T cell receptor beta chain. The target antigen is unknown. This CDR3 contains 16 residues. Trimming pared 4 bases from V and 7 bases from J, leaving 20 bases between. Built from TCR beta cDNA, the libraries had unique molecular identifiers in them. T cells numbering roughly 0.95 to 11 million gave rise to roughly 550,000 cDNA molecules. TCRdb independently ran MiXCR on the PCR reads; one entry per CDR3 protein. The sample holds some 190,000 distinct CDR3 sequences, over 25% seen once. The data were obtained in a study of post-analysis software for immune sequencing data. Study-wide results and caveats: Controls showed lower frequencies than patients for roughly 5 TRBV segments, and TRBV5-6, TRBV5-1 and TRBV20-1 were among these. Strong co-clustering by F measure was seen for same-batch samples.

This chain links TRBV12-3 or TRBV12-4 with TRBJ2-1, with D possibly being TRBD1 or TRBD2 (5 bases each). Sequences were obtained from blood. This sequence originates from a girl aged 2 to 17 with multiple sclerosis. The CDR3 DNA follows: TGTGCCAGCAGTTACTGGAAGGGGAGTTCGAGGAATGAGCAGTTCTTC. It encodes CASSYWKGSSRNEQFF.